This TCR beta chain was recorded in a study of T cell responses to AZD1222 COVID-19 vaccine. Across the study: Second doses at about 4 or about 12 weeks were pooled. Study results and limitations: Among those given AZD1222, only five or six were seropositive at baseline. Variant regions that are unmutated are reportedly the target of nearly half of spike-specific TCRs. Donors skewed white British and female; clonal diversity was possibly underestimated.

As regards this clone: Its antigen is unidentified.

The CDR3 is made up of 15 amino acids. In germline, CDR1 is SEHNR, CDR2 FQNEAQ (reference sequence). Losses at the gene ends were 5 bases for V and 1 base for J; bases not matched to a gene: 6. Clones were sequenced by immunoSEQ multiplex PCR, and TCRdb holds only the in-frame ones, with some missing. The sample lists more than 85,000 clones, 91% occurring once. This specimen consisted of peripheral blood, obtained on day 0 of AZD1222 vaccination. The source is an adult in good health. The chain combines TRBV7-9 with TRBJ1-1, with 8 bases matching TRBD1. Here the CDR3 reads CASSQRTGKNTEAFF. CDR3 bases: TGTGCCAGCAGCCAAAGGACAGGGAAGAACACTGAAGCTTTCTTT.